These 15 T cell receptor beta chains were all obtained from the same sample, sequenced in a study of cytomegalovirus exposure and HLA in healthy donors. A multiplex PCR was run with 60 Vbeta primers and 13 Jbeta primers. The method was immunoSEQ multiplex PCR; TCRdb's version includes in-frame clones alone and lacks a portion of them. The sample contains about 200,000 clones, about four fifths of which appear only once. Source material: PBMCs. Receptors originate from a boy aged 2 to 10 in good health and CMV-seronegative.

The CDR3 region is CASSLGRDEQYF. The CDR3 DNA sequence: TGTGCCAGCAGCTTAGGCAGGGACGAGCAGTACTTC. The chain carries TRBV13 and TRBJ2-7, with D possibly matching TRBD1 (5 bases). This CDR3 has 12 residues. The germline V gene has CDR1 PRHDT and CDR2 FYEKMQ (reference sequence). V lost 0 bases, J lost 5 bases, and 5 bases lay in between.

This chain links TRBV19 with TRBJ1-5; a weak D match, TRBD1 (5 bases). This CDR3 comprises 15 residues. V lost 3 bases and J lost 6, with 15 bases in between. CDR1 is LNHDA, CDR2 SQIVND, per germline (reference sequence). The CDR3 nucleotides are TGTGCCAGTAGTATGGTGGGGGGTGGGGGTCAGCCCCAGCATTTT. Protein sequence: CASSMVGGGGQPQHF.

The chain joins TRBV7-9 to TRBJ1-4; tentative D call: TRBD1 (5 bases). V was shortened by 3 bases and J by 2 bases, with 7 bases between the two germline ends. This CDR3 comprises 14 residues. CDR1 is SEHNR and CDR2 is FQNEAQ in the germline V gene (reference sequence). CDR3 bases: TGTGCCAGCAGCTTGAAGGGGACTAATGAAAAACTGTTTTTT. Translating it yields CASSLKGTNEKLFF.

V usage is TRBV29-1 and J usage is TRBJ2-3; 13 bases are a match to TRBD2. This CDR3 has 16 residues. The germline V gene has CDR1 SQVTM and CDR2 ANQGSEA. The CDR3 DNA sequence: TGCCCCGCCCGCCACACTAGCGGGGGGGCCACAGATACGCAGTATTTT. Its protein is CPARHTSGGATDTQYF.

The chain links TRBV6-5 to TRBJ2-7, with TRBD2 matching over 7 bases. V shed 7 bases, J shed 4 bases, and the junction held 7 bases outside the gene matches. The CDR3 has 13 amino acids. Germline lookup yields CDR1 MNHEY and CDR2 SVGAGI. CDR3 loop: CASTREVGYEQYF. The CDR3 region has the DNA TGTGCCAGCACCCGGGAGGTTGGGTACGAGCAGTACTTC.

The chain couples TRBV10-2 to TRBJ1-1, with D unresolved. Germline V gene sequence: CDR1 WSHSY, CDR2 SAAADI. V was trimmed by 4 bases and J by 10 bases, leaving 19 bases between them. The CDR3 sequence is 14 residues long. The CDR3 sequence: CASSGPGAIRSAFF. The CDR3 region has the DNA TGCGCCAGCAGTGGCCCGGGAGCAATAAGATCAGCTTTCTTT.

This chain joins TRBV5-4 and TRBJ1-5, with 7 nucleotides matching TRBD1. The germline gives CDR1 SGHNT, CDR2 YYREEE (reference sequence). Losses at the gene ends were 1 base for V and 3 bases for J; bases not matched to a gene: 16. This CDR3 contains 19 residues. CDR3 sequence reads: CASSLWSRGEFRDNQPQHF. The CDR3 bases are TGTGCCAGCAGCTTGTGGTCCAGGGGGGAGTTTAGGGACAATCAGCCCCAGCATTTT.

In its sample, this clone was seen once. V usage is TRBV19 and J usage is TRBJ1-5; D is ambiguous. The CDR3 consists of 14 residues. Trimming took 9 bases from V and 8 from J, leaving 20 bases between them. CDR1 is LNHDA, CDR2 SQIVND, per germline (reference sequence). The CDR3 sequence: CASRIVGATEPQHF. CDR3 nucleotide sequence: TGTGCCAGCCGTATCGTCGGAGCTACTGAGCCCCAGCATTTT.

Regarding this clone: The same CDR3 can be traced to other DNA sequences in this sample. This chain links TRBV4-2 with TRBJ1-2; 7 bases map to TRBD1. The CDR3 is made up of 18 amino acids. With V trimmed by 5 bases and J by 8 bases, 23 bases remained unmatched. Germline CDR1 and CDR2: LGHNA and YNFKEQ. CDR3 protein: CASSSRGGRGRLIRGYTF. CDR3 DNA: TGTGCCAGCAGCTCCCGGGGAGGTAGGGGGCGCTTAATAAGGGGCTACACCTTC.

This chain joins TRBV6-5 and TRBJ2-1; perhaps TRBD1 as D (5 bases). Germline lookup yields CDR1 MNHEY and CDR2 SVGAGI. This CDR3 is built from 15 residues. Trimming took off 5 bases at V and 0 bases at J, with 11 bases between the two ends. The CDR3 sequence: CASSPDTISYNEQFF. CDR3 DNA: TGTGCCAGCAGTCCGGACACCATCTCCTACAATGAGCAGTTCTTC.

J is TRBJ1-2 and V is TRBV5-4, with TRBD1 as a possible D gene (6 bases). This CDR3 is built from 17 residues. Germline V gene lookup returns CDR1 SGHNT and CDR2 YYREEE (reference sequence). Trimming shortened V by 3 bases and J by 4 bases, and 22 bases separated the two germline ends. CDR3 bases: TGTGCCAGCAGCTCCCCAGGTGCGCAGGGGCCACGCTATGGCTACACCTTC. This sequence encodes CASSSPGAQGPRYGYTF.

The chain recombines TRBV7-8 with TRBJ2-1; D uncertain. Germline assignment: CDR1 SGHVS and CDR2 FQNEAQ. Trimming removed 1 base at V and 4 bases at J, with 8 bases between. The CDR3 consists of 14 residues. As DNA, the CDR3 is TGTGCCAGCAGCTTAGACAGAACTTACAATGAGCAGTTCTTC. This translates into CASSLDRTYNEQFF.

The rearrangement joins TRBV10-3 to TRBJ1-2, with D unresolved. This CDR3 contains 17 residues. Trimming removed 4 bases at V and 1 base at J, with 19 bases between. Germline V gives CDR1 ENHRY, CDR2 SYGVKD. CDR3 protein: CAISGGFGFLLNYGYTF. Here the CDR3 DNA reads TGTGCCATCAGTGGAGGGTTTGGCTTTTTGCTTAACTATGGCTACACCTTC.

This clone occurred a few times. The chain carries TRBV7-2 and TRBJ1-2, with unresolved D. V was clipped by 2 bases and J by 5 bases, with 12 bases between them. The CDR3 has 14 residues. The V gene's germline CDR1 is SGHTA and CDR2 FQGNSA. CDR3 region: CASSLSRGSYGYTF. The CDR3 region has the DNA TGTGCCAGCAGCTTATCGCGGGGAAGTTATGGCTACACCTTC.

The chain is built from TRBV29-1 and TRBJ2-2; TRBD2 matches at 12 bases. Germline-derived CDR1 and CDR2 are SQVTM and ANQGSEA. J was trimmed by 4 bases and V by 6 bases; bases with no gene match: 6. This CDR3 contains 15 residues. CDR3: CSVDLAGGGTGELFF. DNA of the CDR3: TGCAGCGTGGATCTAGCGGGGGGGGGCACCGGGGAGCTGTTTTTT.